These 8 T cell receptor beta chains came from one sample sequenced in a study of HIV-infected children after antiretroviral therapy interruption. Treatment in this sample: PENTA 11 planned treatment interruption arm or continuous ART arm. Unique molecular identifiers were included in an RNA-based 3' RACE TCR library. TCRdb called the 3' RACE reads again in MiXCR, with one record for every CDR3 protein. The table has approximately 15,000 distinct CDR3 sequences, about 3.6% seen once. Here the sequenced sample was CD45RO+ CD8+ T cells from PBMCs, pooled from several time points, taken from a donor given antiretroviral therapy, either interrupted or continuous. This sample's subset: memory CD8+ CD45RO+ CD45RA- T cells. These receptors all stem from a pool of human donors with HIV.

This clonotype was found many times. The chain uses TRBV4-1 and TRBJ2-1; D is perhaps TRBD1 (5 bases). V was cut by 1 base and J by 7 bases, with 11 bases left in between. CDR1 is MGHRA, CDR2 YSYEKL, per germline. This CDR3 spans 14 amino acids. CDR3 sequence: CASSQGGWQNEQFF. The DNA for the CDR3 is TGCGCCAGCAGCCAAGGGGGCTGGCAAAATGAGCAGTTCTTC.

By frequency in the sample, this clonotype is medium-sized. DNA for the CDR3: TGCGCCAGCAGTGAGAAGTCTAGCGGTCCTTTATACAATGAGCAGTTCTTC. Translated: CASSEKSSGPLYNEQFF. The V gene is TRBV10-1, the J gene TRBJ2-1; 7 bases align to TRBD2. The germline V gene has CDR1 WNHNN and CDR2 SYGVQD (reference sequence). V trimming: 2 bases; J trimming: 4 bases; junction bases outside the gene matches: 11. The CDR3 is 17 amino acids.

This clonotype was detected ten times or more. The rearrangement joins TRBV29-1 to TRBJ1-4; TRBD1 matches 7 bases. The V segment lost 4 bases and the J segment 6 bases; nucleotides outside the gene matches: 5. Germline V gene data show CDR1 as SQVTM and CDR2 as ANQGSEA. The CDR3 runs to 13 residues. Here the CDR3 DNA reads TGCAGCGTTGGACAGGGAGGAGATGAAAAACTGTTTTTT. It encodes CSVGQGGDEKLFF.

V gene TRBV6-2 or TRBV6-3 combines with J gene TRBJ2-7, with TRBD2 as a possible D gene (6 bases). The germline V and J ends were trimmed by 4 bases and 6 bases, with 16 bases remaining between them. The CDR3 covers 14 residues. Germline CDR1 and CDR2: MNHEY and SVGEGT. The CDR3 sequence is CASSSGTSVPEQYF. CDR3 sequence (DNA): TGTGCCAGCAGTTCCGGGACTTCTGTTCCCGAGCAGTACTTC.

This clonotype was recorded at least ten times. CDR3 residues: CASSLATQGINEKLFF. As DNA, the CDR3 is TGTGCCAGCAGCTTGGCAACACAGGGAATTAATGAAAAACTGTTTTTT. The V gene is TRBV5-6, the J gene TRBJ1-4, with D tentatively TRBD1 (6 bases). There are 16 residues in the CDR3. The V gene's germline CDR1 is SGHDT and CDR2 YYEEEE. Trimming stripped 0 bases from V and 4 bases from J, with 13 bases between.

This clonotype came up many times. The CDR3, as DNA: TGTGCCAGCTGGACAGGGAGCTCTGGAAACACCATATATTTT. It encodes CASWTGSSGNTIYF. The chain combines TRBV27 with TRBJ1-3; 8 nucleotides match TRBD1. Germline lookup yields CDR1 MNHEY and CDR2 SMNVEV (reference sequence). The junction had 3 bases not matched to a gene; V was cut back by 8 bases and J by 0 bases. The CDR3 sequence is 14 residues long.

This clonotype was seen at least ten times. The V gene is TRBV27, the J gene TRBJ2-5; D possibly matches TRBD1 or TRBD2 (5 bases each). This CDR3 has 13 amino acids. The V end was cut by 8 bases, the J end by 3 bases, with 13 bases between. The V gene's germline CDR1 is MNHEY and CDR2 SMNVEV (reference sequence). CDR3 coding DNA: TGTGCCAGCCGACCGTGGGGGAAAGAGACCCAGTACTTC. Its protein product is CASRPWGKETQYF.

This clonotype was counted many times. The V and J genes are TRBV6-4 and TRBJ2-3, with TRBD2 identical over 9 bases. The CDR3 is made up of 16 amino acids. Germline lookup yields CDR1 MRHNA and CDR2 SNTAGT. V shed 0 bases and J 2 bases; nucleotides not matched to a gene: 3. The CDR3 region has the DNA TGTGCCAGCAGTGACTCCGGCGGGGGGGCCACAGATACGCAGTATTTT. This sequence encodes CASSDSGGGATDTQYF.